The clone carrying this TCR beta chain was observed a few times. The antigen remains unidentified. This specimen belongs to a study of beta chain features in type 1 diabetes. Study context: Patients did not differ from healthy donors in age, gender or cell yield.

The isolated RNA, all of it, was reverse transcribed, so expressed TCRB transcripts were what got sequenced. TCRdb's copy holds only in-frame clones and misses some; the assay was immunoSEQ multiplex PCR. The sample has around 280,000 clones; 8% are singletons. Sorted populations all had greater than 95% purity. Study findings and constraints: Moderate but significant shortening of TCRB CDR3s was recorded in all four CD4+ subsets from Type 1 diabetes patients.

CDR3 length equals 14 residues. From germline, CDR1 is MNHNS and CDR2 SASEGT. Trimming removed 6 bases from V and 6 bases from J, with 15 bases in between. The J gene is TRBJ2-1, the V gene TRBV6-1, with a tentative D call TRBD1 (5 bases). Material for sequencing was central memory CD4+ T cells from blood. The source is a woman aged 18-29 years in good health. For the CDR3, the DNA is TGTGCCAGCAGCCAGGGTCGGTCAGGCAATGAGCAGTTCTTC. Encoded protein: CASSQGRSGNEQFF.